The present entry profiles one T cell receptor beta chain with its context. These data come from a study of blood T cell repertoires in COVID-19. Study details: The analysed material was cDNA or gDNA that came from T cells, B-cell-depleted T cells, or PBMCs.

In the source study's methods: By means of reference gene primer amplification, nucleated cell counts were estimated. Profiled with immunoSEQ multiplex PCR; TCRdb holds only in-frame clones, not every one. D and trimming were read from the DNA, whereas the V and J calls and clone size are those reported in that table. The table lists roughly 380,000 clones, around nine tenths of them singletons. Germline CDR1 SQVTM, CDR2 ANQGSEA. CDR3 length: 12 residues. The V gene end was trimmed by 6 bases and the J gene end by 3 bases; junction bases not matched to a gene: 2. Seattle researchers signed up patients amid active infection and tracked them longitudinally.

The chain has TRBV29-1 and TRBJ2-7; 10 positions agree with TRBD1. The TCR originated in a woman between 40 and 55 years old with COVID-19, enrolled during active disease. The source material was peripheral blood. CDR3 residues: CSVRTGGYEQYF. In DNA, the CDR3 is TGCAGCGTCCGGACAGGGGGCTACGAGCAGTACTTC.